These 18 T cell receptor beta chains were sequenced from one sample in a study of T-cell memory formation after mild COVID-19. TCRdb called the 5' RACE reads again in MiXCR, with one record for every CDR3 protein. The table has about 350,000 distinct CDR3 sequences, 20% to 25% seen once. The sequenced sample was PBMCs or a T cell subset sorted from them (not recorded which). The source of these receptors is a man between 18 and 35 years old who had mild COVID-19 (a few samples of this study predate the infection). Cell type and time point are not known.

This CDR3 reads CSVIRGEAFF. For the CDR3, the DNA is TGCAGCGTCATCAGGGGGGAAGCTTTCTTT. This chain connects TRBV29-1 to TRBJ1-1; 7 bases are a match to TRBD1. The CDR3 spans 10 residues. V lost 6 bases to trimming and J lost 8 bases; unmatched junction nucleotides: 3. Germline V CDR1 and CDR2: SQVTM, ANQGSEA. The whole variable domain, filled in from reference TRBV29-1 and TRBJ1-1, reads SAVISQKPSRDICQRGTSLTIQCQVDSQVTMMFWYRQQPGQSLTLIATANQGSEATYESGFVIDKFPISRPNLTFSTLTVSNMSPEDSSIYLCSVIRGEAFFGQGTRLTVV.

The J gene is TRBJ1-1, the V gene TRBV6-5, with a weak D call TRBD1 (5 bases). The CDR3 has 13 residues. Deletions cut 2 bases from V and 11 bases from J, with 15 bases between. The V gene's germline CDR1 is MNHEY and CDR2 SVGAGI. The CDR3 region has the DNA TGTGCCAGCAGTTACGGGGACCGACAGAGGGCTTTCTTT. It yields the protein CASSYGDRQRAFF.

The chain carries TRBV27 and TRBJ2-3; TRBD2 is a possible D gene (6 bases). Germline assignment: CDR1 MNHEY and CDR2 SMNVEV (reference sequence). This CDR3 spans 16 amino acids. V lost 5 bases and J lost 1, with 16 bases in between. The CDR3 reads CASSPRDFPRTDTQYF. CDR3 nucleotide sequence: TGTGCCAGCAGTCCGAGGGACTTTCCGCGCACAGATACGCAGTATTTT.

The rearrangement links TRBV4-3 to TRBJ2-5; 7 nucleotides align to TRBD2. The CDR3 totals 18 residues. CDR1 is LGHNA, CDR2 YSLEER, per germline. V was pared by 0 bases and J by 4 bases, with 14 bases of the junction left unmatched. The DNA of the CDR3 is TGCGCCAGCAGCCAAGAGGTTGGCGGGGGATTGGTTGGAGAGACCCAGTACTTC. Translating gives CASSQEVGGGLVGETQYF.

This clonotype has more than one count but fewer than ten. This chain links TRBV20-1 with TRBJ1-2; a possible D gene is TRBD1 (6 bases). There are 17 residues in the CDR3. Deletions cut 3 bases from V and 0 bases from J, with 20 bases between. CDR1 DFQATT and CDR2 SNEGSKA come from the germline V gene (reference sequence). CDR3 DNA sequence: TGCAGTGCTAGGAACGGGGGGCCCCTCAGTCCTAACTATGGCTACACCTTC. Its translation: CSARNGGPLSPNYGYTF.

The chain carries TRBV10-3 and TRBJ1-5; perhaps TRBD1 as D (5 bases). This CDR3 has 14 residues. Trimming removed 2 bases from V and 3 bases from J, with 8 bases in between. CDR1 is ENHRY, CDR2 SYGVKD, per germline. The DNA for the CDR3 is TGTGCCATCAGTGAGGGGGGAAACAATCAGCCCCAGCATTTT. Its translation: CAISEGGNNQPQHF.

The table lists this clonotype with a count of one. The chain has TRBV5-1 and TRBJ2-2; 7 bases line up with TRBD2. CDR1 SGHRS and CDR2 YFSETQ come from the germline V gene. V dropped 3 bases and J dropped 5; count of bases not matched to a gene: 7. The length of the CDR3 is 15 residues. DNA of the CDR3: TGCGCCAGCAGCTCCCGGGAGGCGGGTACCGGGGAGCTGTTTTTT. It yields the protein CASSSREAGTGELFF.

The chain carries TRBV13 and TRBJ2-5, with 7 bases matching TRBD1. V was clipped by 2 bases and J by 4 bases; unmatched bases: 4. Germline V gene data show CDR1 as PRHDT and CDR2 as FYEKMQ (reference sequence). The CDR3 extends over 14 amino acids. Here the CDR3 DNA reads TGTGCCAGCAGCTTAACAAGACAGGGAGAGACCCAGTACTTC. As protein: CASSLTRQGETQYF.

This clonotype was detected many times. This chain links TRBV5-1 with TRBJ2-1; possibly TRBD2 for D (5 bases). Germline V gives CDR1 SGHRS, CDR2 YFSETQ. This CDR3 region has 17 residues. The V gene lost 3 bases and the J gene lost 0 bases, with 16 bases spanning the gap. The chain's CDR3 is CASSSTAGSGSYNEQFF. CDR3 coding DNA: TGCGCCAGCAGCTCCACGGCAGGCAGCGGCTCCTACAATGAGCAGTTCTTC.

The rearrangement joins TRBV6-2 or TRBV6-3 to TRBJ1-1; D gene unclear. The CDR3 spans 13 residues. The germline V and J ends were trimmed by 3 bases and 2 bases, with 7 bases remaining between them. Germline CDR1 is MNHEY and CDR2 is SVGEGT. The CDR3 protein is CASSYIRNTEAFF. Here the CDR3 DNA reads TGTGCCAGCAGTTATATCAGAAACACTGAAGCTTTCTTT.

This chain connects TRBV20-1 to TRBJ1-1, with a possible D match to TRBD1 (5 bases). CDR1 and CDR2 from the germline V gene are DFQATT and SNEGSKA (reference sequence). The CDR3 covers 13 residues. The CDR3 DNA reads as TGCAGCCCGAGGGGCAGAACTGGCACTGAAGCTTTCTTT. It is translated as CSPRGRTGTEAFF.

The chain recombines TRBV24-1 with TRBJ2-2; D is ambiguous. Trimming shortened V by 3 bases and J by 1 base, and 8 bases separated the two germline ends. From germline, CDR1 is KGHDR and CDR2 SFDVKD. There are 15 residues in the CDR3. CDR3 in amino acids: CATSDLNRNTGELFF. The CDR3 DNA sequence: TGTGCCACCAGTGATCTAAACAGGAACACCGGGGAGCTGTTTTTT.

The chain carries TRBV7-9 and TRBJ2-1, with 7 positions matching TRBD2. The length of the CDR3 is 16 residues. Germline-derived CDR1 and CDR2 are SEHNR and FQNEAQ (reference sequence). The junction had 6 bases not matched to a gene; V was cut back by 4 bases and J by 0 bases. CDR3 residues: CASSSWTRSSYNEQFF. The DNA for the CDR3 is TGTGCCAGCAGCTCCTGGACTAGGAGCTCCTACAATGAGCAGTTCTTC.

This chain joins TRBV7-6 and TRBJ2-7, with D perhaps being TRBD1 or TRBD2 (5 bases each). The CDR3 is 13 amino acids. Germline V CDR1 and CDR2: SGHVS, FNYEAQ. V was shortened by 4 bases and J by 6 bases, with 13 bases between the two germline ends. This CDR3 is CASSSQWDGEQYF. CDR3 in DNA: TGTGCCAGCAGCTCCCAATGGGACGGCGAGCAGTACTTC.

The sample holds a few counts of this clonotype. J is TRBJ2-3 and V is TRBV7-3; maybe TRBD2 (6 bases). Germline V gives CDR1 SGHTA, CDR2 FQGTGA. The V end was cut by 6 bases, the J end by 2 bases, with 12 bases between. The CDR3 runs 14 residues. The chain's CDR3 is CASRAGTHTDTQYF. The CDR3, as DNA: TGTGCCAGCAGGGCCGGGACTCACACAGATACGCAGTATTTT. The full variable domain, in which reference TRBV7-3 and TRBJ2-3 provide the parts outside the CDR3, is GAGVSQTPSNKVTEKGKYVELRCDPISGHTALYWYRQSLGQGPEFLIYFQGTGAADDSGLPNDRFFAVRPEGSVSTLKIQRTERGDSAVYLCASRAGTHTDTQYFGPGTRLTVL.

V usage is TRBV6-1 and J usage is TRBJ2-2; a weak D match, TRBD1 (6 bases). Germline values: CDR1 MNHNS, CDR2 SASEGT. V shed 6 bases and J shed 4 bases, with 9 bases lying between them. The CDR3 loop spans 13 amino acids. CDR3 loop: CASRGHVTGELFF. In DNA form, the CDR3 reads TGTGCCAGCAGGGGACACGTCACCGGGGAGCTGTTTTTT.

V usage is TRBV9 and J usage is TRBJ2-5; TRBD1 might be the D (6 bases). Germline CDR1 and CDR2: SGDLS and YYNGEE. V gave up 0 bases and J gave up 4 bases, with 13 bases separating them. This CDR3 is built from 15 residues. This chain's CDR3 is CASSVAQGQVETQYF. The CDR3 DNA is TGTGCCAGCAGCGTAGCTCAGGGGCAGGTAGAGACCCAGTACTTC.

This clonotype appeared a few times. The rearrangement uses TRBV7-9 and TRBJ2-1, with TRBD1 matching over 7 bases. Germline CDR1 reads SEHNR; CDR2 reads FQNEAQ (reference sequence). The CDR3 covers 16 residues. The junction had 12 bases not matched to a gene; V was cut back by 5 bases and J by 5 bases. The CDR3 here is CASSVHAGTADNEQFF. In DNA, the CDR3 is TGTGCCAGCAGCGTACACGCCGGGACAGCAGACAATGAGCAGTTCTTC. The entire variable domain, with the rest obtained from reference TRBV7-9 and TRBJ2-1, is as follows: DTGVSQNPRHKITKRGQNVTFRCDPISEHNRLYWYRQTLGQGPEFLTYFQNEAQLEKSRLLSDRFSAERPKGSFSTLEIQRTEQGDSAMYLCASSVHAGTADNEQFFGPGTRLTVL.